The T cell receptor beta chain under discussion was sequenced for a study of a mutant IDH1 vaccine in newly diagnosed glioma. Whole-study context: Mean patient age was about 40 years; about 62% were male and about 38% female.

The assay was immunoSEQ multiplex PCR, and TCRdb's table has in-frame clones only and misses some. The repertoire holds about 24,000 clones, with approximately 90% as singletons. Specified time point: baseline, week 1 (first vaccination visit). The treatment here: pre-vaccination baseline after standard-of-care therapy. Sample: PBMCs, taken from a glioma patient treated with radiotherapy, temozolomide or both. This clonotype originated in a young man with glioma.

CDR3 sequence: CSATGLPEAFF. The CDR3 DNA sequence: TGCAGTGCTACGGGGCTACCTGAAGCTTTCTTT. This chain joins TRBV20-1 and TRBJ1-1; a possible D gene is TRBD1 (5 bases). Trimming took 4 bases from V and 6 from J, leaving 9 bases between them. Per the germline V gene, CDR1 is DFQATT and CDR2 is SNEGSKA (reference sequence). This CDR3 comprises 11 residues.